This paragraph covers one T cell receptor beta chain sequence. What it binds is not known. This specimen comes from a study of cytomegalovirus exposure and HLA in healthy donors. Study-wide results and limits: Earlier findings revealed that most TCR beta V segments proved productive either about 90% or about 30% of the time.

The PCR used 60 Vbeta and 13 Jbeta primers. The repertoire was sequenced with immunoSEQ multiplex PCR; TCRdb's copy has only in-frame clones and lacks some. The sample includes 84,000 or so clones, 75% to 80% of them seen just once. Sequenced: PBMCs. This TCR derives from a man aged 25 to 40 in good health and CMV-seronegative.

The CDR3 DNA reads TGTGCCAGCAGGCAACGGGACAGCCGTAATGAAAAACTGTTTTTT. Its translation is CASRQRDSRNEKLFF. The V gene is TRBV2, the J gene TRBJ1-4, with 7 positions matching TRBD1. Trimming cost V 6 bases and J 4 bases; bases outside gene matches: 8. This CDR3 spans 15 amino acids. CDR1 and CDR2 from the germline V gene are SNHLY and FYNNEI.